This passage covers 18 T cell receptor beta chains from one sample sequenced in a study of blood T cell repertoires in COVID-19. The protocol was immunoSEQ multiplex PCR, while the TCRdb copy is restricted to in-frame clones and leaves out a portion. The sample lists a few hundred thousand clones, more than 70% occurring once. Sample: PBMCs or T cells enriched from blood (not recorded which). The receptors were sampled from a woman aged 18-29 years who had been exposed to COVID-19.

DNA for the CDR3: TGTGCCAGTAGTGCCCGAGCGGGAGCAGACGAGCAGTACTTC. Its translation is CASSARAGADEQYF. This chain joins TRBV19 and TRBJ2-7; 8 nucleotides align to TRBD2. Germline lookup yields CDR1 LNHDA and CDR2 SQIVND (reference sequence). Losses at the gene ends were 5 bases for V and 5 bases for J; bases not matched to a gene: 8. The CDR3 spans 14 residues.

The gene calls are TRBV18 and TRBJ2-2; no clear D. The CDR3 consists of 12 residues. Germline V gene data show CDR1 as KGHSH and CDR2 as LQKENI. Deletions cut 0 bases from V and 7 bases from J, with 3 bases between. DNA of the CDR3: TGTGCCAGCTCACCACCCGGCGGGGAGCTGTTTTTT. Translating gives CASSPPGGELFF.

The chain couples TRBV7-6 to TRBJ2-7; 15 bases line up with TRBD2. V lost 6 bases to trimming and J lost 6 bases; unmatched junction nucleotides: 3. Germline lookup yields CDR1 SGHVS and CDR2 FNYEAQ. CDR3 length equals 14 residues. The CDR3 DNA reads as TGTGCCAGCAGGGGACTAGCGGGGGGCGGCGAGCAGTACTTC. It specifies CASRGLAGGGEQYF. The full variable domain, rest sourced from reference TRBV7-6 and TRBJ2-7, is GAGVSQSPRYKVTKRGQDVALRCDPISGHVSLYWYRQALGQGPEFLTYFNYEAQQDKSGLPNDRFSAERPEGSISTLTIQRTEQRDSAMYRCASRGLAGGGEQYFGPGTRLTVT.

The chain recombines TRBV16 with TRBJ2-1; TRBD1 aligns across 10 bases. Germline trimming cut 3 bases from V and 2 bases from J; bases unmatched to any gene: 4. Per germline, CDR1 KGHSY and CDR2 FQNENV. The CDR3 runs to 16 residues. The CDR3: CASSQRQGAAYNEQFF. In DNA form, the CDR3 reads TGTGCCAGCAGCCAGAGACAGGGGGCGGCCTACAATGAGCAGTTCTTC.

DNA for the CDR3: TGTGCCAGCAGCTTAGACCGGGAGACCCAGTACTTC. Translated: CASSLDRETQYF. V is TRBV11-2 and J is TRBJ2-5; D uncertain. Per germline, CDR1 SGHAT and CDR2 FQNNGV. The CDR3 is 12 amino acids. V was shortened by 0 bases and J by 5 bases, with 4 bases between the two germline ends. The entire variable domain, with the rest obtained from reference TRBV11-2 and TRBJ2-5, is as follows: EAGVAQSPRYKIIEKRQSVAFWCNPISGHATLYWYQQILGQGPKLLIQFQNNGVVDDSQLPKDRFSAERLKGVDSTLKIQPAKLEDSAVYLCASSLDRETQYFGPGTRLLVL.

The table lists this clone with a few counts. The rearrangement uses TRBV7-9 and TRBJ2-1; a weak D match, TRBD2 (6 bases). In germline, CDR1 is SEHNR, CDR2 FQNEAQ (reference sequence). The CDR3 is 14 residues long. Trimming removed 4 bases at V and 4 bases at J, with 11 bases between. The CDR3 region has the DNA TGTGCCAGCAGCTCTCCCGGGGGATACAATGAGCAGTTCTTC. It encodes CASSSPGGYNEQFF.

This chain joins TRBV16 and TRBJ1-1; TRBD1 aligns across 8 bases. From germline, CDR1 is KGHSY and CDR2 FQNENV. This CDR3 is built from 14 residues. The ends lost 4 bases at V and 0 bases at J; junction bases unmatched: 1. This CDR3 is CASSRQGMNTEAFF. Written as DNA, the CDR3 is TGTGCCAGCAGCCGACAGGGGATGAACACTGAAGCTTTCTTT.

This chain links TRBV9 with TRBJ1-2; no reliable D call. V was clipped by 7 bases and J by 3 bases, with 19 bases between them. Germline-derived CDR1 and CDR2 are SGDLS and YYNGEE. The CDR3 totals 15 residues. The CDR3 loop reads CASLFPRREDYGYTF. CDR3 DNA sequence: TGTGCCAGCCTTTTTCCCCGACGGGAGGACTATGGCTACACCTTC.

This rearrangement joins TRBV12-3 or TRBV12-4 to TRBJ2-7; a weak D match, TRBD2 (5 bases). Trimming took 6 bases from V and 1 from J, leaving 7 bases between them. CDR3 length: 12 amino acids. The DNA for the CDR3 is TGTGCCAGCAGGTCGGGGTCCTACGAGCAGTACTTC. This encodes CASRSGSYEQYF.

J is TRBJ2-5 and V is TRBV13; TRBD1 matches 9 bases. Germline CDR1 PRHDT, CDR2 FYEKMQ (reference sequence). The CDR3 sequence is 16 residues long. Trimming took 5 bases from V and 2 from J; bases not matched to a gene: 9. The CDR3 nucleotides are TGTGCCAGCAGCCACGCACAGGGGGCGGTACAAGAGACCCAGTACTTC. Its protein is CASSHAQGAVQETQYF.

This clone appeared a few times. The chain joins TRBV6-5 to TRBJ2-2; tentative D call: TRBD1 (6 bases). Germline V lookup: CDR1 MNHEY, CDR2 SVGAGI. The CDR3 is 15 residues long. V was shortened by 1 base and J by 4 bases, with 10 bases between the two germline ends. For the CDR3, the DNA is TGTGCCAGCAGTTACTTTACAGGGAGCACCGGGGAGCTGTTTTTT. Residues: CASSYFTGSTGELFF.

V gene TRBV29-1 combines with J gene TRBJ2-1; tentatively, D is TRBD1 (5 bases). V was shortened by 5 bases and J by 6 bases, with 17 bases between the two germline ends. From germline, CDR1 is SQVTM and CDR2 ANQGSEA. This CDR3 has 14 residues. Here the CDR3 reads CSVLGREGSNEQFF. As DNA, the CDR3 is TGCAGCGTTCTCGGCAGGGAAGGTTCCAATGAGCAGTTCTTC.

This chain uses TRBV13 with TRBJ2-7; D possibly corresponds to TRBD2 (5 bases). The germline V gene has CDR1 PRHDT and CDR2 FYEKMQ (reference sequence). CDR3 size: 13 residues. Trimming left V 7 bases short and J 1 base short, with 11 bases between. In DNA form, the CDR3 reads TGTGCCAGCACCTCAGGACTGTCCTACGAGCAGTACTTC. This codes for CASTSGLSYEQYF.

V and J are TRBV7-2 and TRBJ1-6; D ambiguous. Trimming removed 3 bases at V and 7 bases at J, with 13 bases between. Per germline, CDR1 SGHTA and CDR2 FQGNSA. The CDR3 has 15 amino acids. The CDR3 DNA reads TGTGCCAGCAGCTTTGAGGCGGCTACCAATTCACCCCTCCACTTT. Its translation is CASSFEAATNSPLHF.

The rearrangement uses TRBV19 and TRBJ1-5; D is perhaps TRBD1 (5 bases). Trimming took off 1 base at V and 4 bases at J, with 14 bases between the two ends. Germline CDR1 LNHDA, CDR2 SQIVND (reference sequence). The CDR3 totals 16 residues. The DNA for the CDR3 is TGTGCCAGTAGTATAGCGGCCAGGGATGGTAATCAGCCCCAGCATTTT. Translating it yields CASSIAARDGNQPQHF.

V and J are TRBV7-2 and TRBJ2-3; TRBD2 matches at 13 bases. This CDR3 region has 17 residues. The germline CDR1 and CDR2 sequences are SGHTA and FQGNSA. V lost 7 bases to trimming and J lost 6 bases; unmatched junction nucleotides: 13. In nucleotides, the CDR3 is TGTGCCAGCAACCCGCTAGGGGGACTAGCGGGATGGGATACGCAGTATTTT. It is translated as CASNPLGGLAGWDTQYF.

This chain links TRBV3-1 (or the pseudogene TRBV3-2) with TRBJ2-7; no firm D call. Trimming took 2 bases from V and 3 from J, leaving 20 bases between them. Germline V CDR1 and CDR2: LGHDT, YNNKEL (reference sequence). The CDR3 runs 17 residues. In nucleotides, the CDR3 is TGTGCCAGCAGCCAAAGAATCCGCCGCGAGGAGAACTACGAGCAGTACTTC. Encoded protein: CASSQRIRREENYEQYF.

The V gene is TRBV6-5, the J gene TRBJ2-4; D is possibly TRBD1 (5 bases). The CDR3 extends over 16 amino acids. Trimming removed 2 bases at V and 1 base at J, with 12 bases between. Germline assignment: CDR1 MNHEY and CDR2 SVGAGI. CDR3 protein: CASSYGVGRAKNIQYF. CDR3 sequence (DNA): TGTGCCAGCAGTTACGGGGTGGGGCGGGCCAAAAACATTCAGTACTTC.